A single sample gave rise to the 22 T cell receptor beta chains below, sequenced in a study of Ad26.COV2.S vaccination and SARS-CoV-2 variants. Treatment meaning: around 19 received Ad26.COV2.S at low or high dose, single or two shots; about five received placebo; per-sample allocation not given. Collection of the samples took place on day 63 after the first injection of vaccine or placebo. The data were produced by immunoSEQ multiplex PCR, yet TCRdb's version contains in-frame clones alone and is incomplete. The table lists about 330,000 clones, 90% of them singletons. The specimen was peripheral blood, collected in a trial of Ad26.COV2.S vaccine versus placebo. All receptors derive from a person between 18 and 59 years old who received the Ad26.COV2.S COVID-19 vaccine or a placebo.

This rearrangement joins TRBV4-3 to TRBJ2-6; perhaps TRBD1 as D (5 bases). The CDR3 covers 18 residues. V was pared by 1 base and J by 0 bases, with 13 bases between. CDR1 and CDR2 from the germline V gene are LGHNA and YSLEER. The CDR3 loop is CASSQGAGPSSGANVLTF. The CDR3 DNA reads TGCGCCAGCAGCCAAGGGGCAGGGCCGTCCTCTGGGGCCAACGTCCTGACTTTC.

The genes are TRBV2 and TRBJ1-2; 7 bases agree with TRBD1. The CDR3 runs 13 residues. V dropped 4 bases and J dropped 7; count of bases not matched to a gene: 6. Germline CDR1 is SNHLY and CDR2 is FYNNEI. The CDR3 DNA reads TGTGCCAGCAGTGCTGACAGGGCCGGTGGCTACACCTTC. Encoded protein: CASSADRAGGYTF.

V is TRBV11-3 and J is TRBJ1-1; D is unresolved. The CDR3 has 14 residues. Deletions cut 3 bases from V and 0 bases from J, with 8 bases between. The germline V gene encodes CDR1 SGHNT and CDR2 YENEEA. The CDR3 is CASSFGRLNTEAFF. The CDR3 region has the DNA TGTGCCAGCAGCTTCGGACGGTTGAACACTGAAGCTTTCTTT.

This clone was seen a single time. In DNA, the CDR3 is TGTGCCAGCAGCTTAGTGGTTGGCACCTACGAGCAGTACTTC. This sequence encodes CASSLVVGTYEQYF. The rearrangement links TRBV7-2 to TRBJ2-7; D gene unclear. This CDR3 comprises 14 residues. CDR1 and CDR2 (germline): SGHTA, FQGNSA. Trimming pared 1 base from V and 2 bases from J, leaving 9 bases between.

The V gene is TRBV19, the J gene TRBJ1-2; D is possibly TRBD1 (5 bases). With 10 bases removed from V and 1 base from J, the gap between germline ends came to 13 bases. CDR1 and CDR2 from the germline V gene are LNHDA and SQIVND (reference sequence). CDR3 length equals 13 residues. The CDR3 loop is CAIQDSNNYGYTF. The DNA of the CDR3 is TGTGCCATACAGGACTCTAATAACTATGGCTACACCTTC.

The chain carries TRBV27 and TRBJ2-1, with TRBD1 matching 7 bases. Per the germline V gene, CDR1 is MNHEY and CDR2 is SMNVEV (reference sequence). V shed 5 bases, J shed 4 bases, and the junction held 8 bases outside the gene matches. The CDR3 spans 15 residues. CDR3 nucleotides: TGTGCCAGCAGTCCACCGGGACAGTTATACAATGAGCAGTTCTTC. Its translation is CASSPPGQLYNEQFF.

The rearrangement joins TRBV27 to TRBJ1-4, with D maybe TRBD1 (6 bases). CDR3 size: 15 residues. Germline lookup yields CDR1 MNHEY and CDR2 SMNVEV (reference sequence). Deletions cut 2 bases from V and 8 bases from J, with 15 bases between. Written as DNA, the CDR3 is TGTGCCAGCAGTTTAACACAGGGCGTCGGCGAAAAACTGTTTTTT. Its protein product is CASSLTQGVGEKLFF.

CDR3 bases: TGTGCCAGCTCACCAATTTTGTCGAGAGGGGCGGAAGAGCAGTACTTC. This gives the protein CASSPILSRGAEEQYF. V and J are TRBV18 and TRBJ2-7; D is tentatively TRBD1 or TRBD2 (5 bases each). Trimming took off 2 bases at V and 7 bases at J, with 21 bases between the two ends. CDR1 is KGHSH, CDR2 LQKENI, per germline. This CDR3 is built from 16 residues.

The V call is TRBV5-5, the J call TRBJ1-5; D gene unclear. The CDR3 loop spans 14 amino acids. Germline CDR1 and CDR2: SGHKS and YYEKEE (reference sequence). V was trimmed by 4 bases and J by 9 bases, leaving 17 bases between them. CDR3 DNA sequence: TGTGCCAGCAGCCGCATCCCGTCCCGGGGGCCCCAGCATTTT. Its translation is CASSRIPSRGPQHF.

The chain links TRBV4-3 to TRBJ2-3, with D hard to call. CDR3 length: 13 residues. Germline CDR1 reads LGHNA; CDR2 reads YSLEER. With 4 bases removed from V and 6 bases from J, the gap between germline ends came to 11 bases. CDR3 loop: CASSLAVSDTQYF. DNA for the CDR3: TGCGCCAGCAGCCTCGCGGTATCCGATACGCAGTATTTT.

The rearrangement uses TRBV4-1 and TRBJ1-4; unclear D gene. This CDR3 has 14 residues. V was shortened by 0 bases and J by 11 bases, with 13 bases between the two germline ends. The V gene's germline CDR1 is MGHRA and CDR2 YSYEKL. CDR3 nucleotides: TGCGCCAGCAGCCAAGATCGAGGGTCTGAGAAACTGTTTTTT. Encoded protein: CASSQDRGSEKLFF.

The V gene is TRBV7-2, the J gene TRBJ1-2; D not certain. Trimming took 5 bases from V and 2 from J, leaving 21 bases between them. The germline CDR1 and CDR2 sequences are SGHTA and FQGNSA. The CDR3 sequence is 17 residues long. The CDR3 sequence is CASSPRIRSGVNYGYTF. The CDR3 nucleotides are TGTGCCAGCAGCCCACGTATCCGGTCTGGGGTCAACTATGGCTACACCTTC.

The chain combines TRBV2 with TRBJ1-1; D gene unclear. V shed 8 bases and J shed 1 base, with 8 bases lying between them. CDR1 and CDR2 (germline): SNHLY, FYNNEI. The CDR3 covers 12 residues. The CDR3 spells CASLGQNTEAFF. Written as DNA, the CDR3 is TGTGCCAGCCTCGGGCAGAACACTGAAGCTTTCTTT.

V usage is TRBV7-9 and J usage is TRBJ2-1; 10 bases agree with TRBD1. This CDR3 is 15 amino acids long. Trimming removed 5 bases from V and 5 bases from J; junction bases left unmatched: 6. Germline CDR1 and CDR2: SEHNR and FQNEAQ (reference sequence). CDR3 DNA: TGTGCCAGCAGCCCCCCGGGACAGGGGCACAATGAGCAGTTCTTC. Residues: CASSPPGQGHNEQFF.

The chain couples TRBV2 to TRBJ1-5; 7 bases align to TRBD1. The CDR3 totals 14 residues. With V trimmed by 6 bases and J by 2 bases, 4 bases remained unmatched. Germline CDR1 reads SNHLY; CDR2 reads FYNNEI. CDR3 sequence (DNA): TGTGCCAGCAGCTCAGGACAGGGCAATCAGCCCCAGCATTTT. It is translated as CASSSGQGNQPQHF.

The V and J genes are TRBV11-2 and TRBJ2-3; D is possibly TRBD1 or TRBD2 (5 bases each). Per the germline V gene, CDR1 is SGHAT and CDR2 is FQNNGV. Trimming cost V 5 bases and J 6 bases, with 15 bases left between them. The CDR3 sequence is 14 residues long. This chain's CDR3 is CASSPITGTDTQYF. The CDR3 DNA reads as TGTGCCAGCAGCCCAATAACCGGGACGGATACGCAGTATTTT.

A note on this clone: In the same sample, other DNA sequences code for this CDR3. The chain combines TRBV4-1 with TRBJ1-1, with a weak D call TRBD1 (5 bases). Per the germline V gene, CDR1 is MGHRA and CDR2 is YSYEKL. V was pared by 6 bases and J by 5 bases, with 13 bases between. The CDR3 loop spans 13 amino acids. The CDR3 DNA reads as TGCGCCAGCAGAGAGGGGCGGGGGACTGAAGCTTTCTTT. It translates to CASREGRGTEAFF.

The chain has TRBV24-1 and TRBJ2-1, with TRBD2 as a possible D gene (7 bases). V shed 9 bases and J shed 4 bases, with 12 bases lying between them. The CDR3 is 13 residues long. Germline CDR1 is KGHDR and CDR2 is SFDVKD. CDR3 in DNA: TGTGCCACCTCGAGGGGGGGTTACAATGAGCAGTTCTTC. This sequence encodes CATSRGGYNEQFF.

On this clone: The sample carries other DNA sequences with the same CDR3. The V and J genes are TRBV24-1 and TRBJ1-5; no definite D call. The germline CDR1 and CDR2 sequences are KGHDR and SFDVKD. The CDR3 is 14 amino acids. The ends were cut back, 1 base at V and 0 bases at J, with 3 bases in the middle. The CDR3 reads CATSDLNSNQPQHF. The CDR3 region has the DNA TGTGCCACCAGTGATTTAAATAGCAATCAGCCCCAGCATTTT.

The CDR3 region is CASGWGGNTEAFF. The CDR3 bases are TGTGCCAGCGGCTGGGGGGGGAACACTGAAGCTTTCTTT. The chain joins TRBV27 to TRBJ1-1; weak D call: TRBD1 (5 bases). The CDR3 runs to 13 residues. Trimming pared 8 bases from V and 1 base from J, leaving 11 bases between. The germline CDR1 and CDR2 sequences are MNHEY and SMNVEV (reference sequence).

In its sample, this clone was seen a few times. This chain joins TRBV27 and TRBJ1-2, with TRBD1 as a possible D gene (6 bases). Trimming took 5 bases from V and 4 from J, leaving 14 bases between them. CDR1 MNHEY and CDR2 SMNVEV come from the germline V gene (reference sequence). The CDR3 is 14 residues long. The DNA for the CDR3 is TGTGCCAGCAGTCCGAGGGGGGGCGCCTATGGCTACACCTTC. This sequence encodes CASSPRGGAYGYTF.

The gene calls are TRBV15 and TRBJ1-1; D is undetermined. Trimming took 5 bases from V and 5 from J, leaving 12 bases between them. CDR1 is LNHNV, CDR2 YYDKDF, per germline (reference sequence). This CDR3 spans 13 amino acids. This CDR3 is CATSALERTEAFF. As DNA, the CDR3 is TGTGCCACCAGCGCCTTGGAGAGGACTGAAGCTTTCTTT.